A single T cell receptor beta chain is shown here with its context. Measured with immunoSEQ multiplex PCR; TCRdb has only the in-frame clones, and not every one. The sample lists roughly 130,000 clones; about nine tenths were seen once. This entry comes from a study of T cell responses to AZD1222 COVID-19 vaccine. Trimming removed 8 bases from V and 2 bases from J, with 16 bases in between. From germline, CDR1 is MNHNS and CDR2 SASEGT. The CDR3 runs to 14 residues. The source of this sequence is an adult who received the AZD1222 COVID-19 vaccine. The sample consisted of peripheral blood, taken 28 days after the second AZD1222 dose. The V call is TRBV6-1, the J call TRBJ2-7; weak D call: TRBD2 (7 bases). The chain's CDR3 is CASLDGGHTYEQYF. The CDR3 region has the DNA TGTGCCAGCCTCGACGGGGGGCACACCTACGAGCAGTACTTC.